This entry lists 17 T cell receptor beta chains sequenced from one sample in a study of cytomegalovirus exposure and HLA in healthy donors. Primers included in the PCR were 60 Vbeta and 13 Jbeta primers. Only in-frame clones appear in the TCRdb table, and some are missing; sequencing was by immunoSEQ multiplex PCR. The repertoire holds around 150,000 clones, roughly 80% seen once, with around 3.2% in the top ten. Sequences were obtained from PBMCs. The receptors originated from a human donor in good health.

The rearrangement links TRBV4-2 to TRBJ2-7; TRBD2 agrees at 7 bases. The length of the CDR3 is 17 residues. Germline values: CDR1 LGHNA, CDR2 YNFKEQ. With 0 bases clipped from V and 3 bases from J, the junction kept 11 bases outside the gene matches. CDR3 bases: TGTGCCAGCAGCCAAGAACTAGCGAACAATCTGGACTACGAGCAGTACTTC. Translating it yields CASSQELANNLDYEQYF.

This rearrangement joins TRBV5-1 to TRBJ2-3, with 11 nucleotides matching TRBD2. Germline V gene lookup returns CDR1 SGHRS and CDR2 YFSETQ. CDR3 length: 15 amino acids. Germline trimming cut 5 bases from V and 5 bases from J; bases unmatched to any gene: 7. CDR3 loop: CASRYSGGGVDTQYF. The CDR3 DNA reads TGCGCCAGCAGATATAGCGGGGGGGGTGTAGATACGCAGTATTTT.

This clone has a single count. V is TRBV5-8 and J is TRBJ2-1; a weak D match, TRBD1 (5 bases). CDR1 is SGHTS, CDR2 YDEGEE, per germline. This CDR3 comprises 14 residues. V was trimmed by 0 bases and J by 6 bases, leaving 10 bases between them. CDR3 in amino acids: CASSLVQGSNEQFF. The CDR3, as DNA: TGTGCCAGCAGCTTGGTCCAGGGAAGCAATGAGCAGTTCTTC.

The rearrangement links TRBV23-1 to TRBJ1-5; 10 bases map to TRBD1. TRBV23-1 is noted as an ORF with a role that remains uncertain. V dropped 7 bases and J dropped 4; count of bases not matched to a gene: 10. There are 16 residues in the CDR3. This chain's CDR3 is CASNFAGQGRNQPQHF. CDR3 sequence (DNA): TGCGCCAGCAATTTTGCGGGACAGGGGAGGAATCAGCCCCAGCATTTT.

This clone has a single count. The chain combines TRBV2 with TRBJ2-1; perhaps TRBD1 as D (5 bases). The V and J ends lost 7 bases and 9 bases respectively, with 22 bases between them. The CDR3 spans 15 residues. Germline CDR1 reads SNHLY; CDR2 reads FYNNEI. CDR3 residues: CASNSRLSGSSEQFF. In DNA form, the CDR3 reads TGTGCCAGCAACTCTAGATTGTCAGGGTCGAGTGAGCAGTTCTTC.

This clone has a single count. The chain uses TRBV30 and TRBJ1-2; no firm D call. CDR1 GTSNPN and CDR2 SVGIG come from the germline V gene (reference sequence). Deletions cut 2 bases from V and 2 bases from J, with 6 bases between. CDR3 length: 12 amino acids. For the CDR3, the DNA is TGTGCCTGGAGTAGCGGGAACTATGGCTACACCTTC. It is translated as CAWSSGNYGYTF.

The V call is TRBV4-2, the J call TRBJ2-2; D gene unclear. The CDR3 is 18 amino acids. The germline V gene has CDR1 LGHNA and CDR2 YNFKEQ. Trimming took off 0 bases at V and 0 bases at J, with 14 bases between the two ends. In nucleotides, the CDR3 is TGTGCCAGCAGCCAAGATTCGGGTTCTGCCGCGAACACCGGGGAGCTGTTTTTT. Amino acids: CASSQDSGSAANTGELFF.

CDR3 sequence reads: CASSPSGDTQYF. As DNA, the CDR3 is TGTGCCAGTAGTCCTAGCGGAGATACGCAGTATTTT. The rearrangement links TRBV19 to TRBJ2-3; TRBD2 agrees at 7 bases. This CDR3 has 12 amino acids. The junction had 1 base not matched to a gene; V was cut back by 5 bases and J by 5 bases. Germline loops: CDR1 LNHDA, CDR2 SQIVND (reference sequence). The whole variable domain, remainder taken from reference TRBV19 and TRBJ2-3, is DGGITQSPKYLFRKEGQNVTLSCEQNLNHDAMYWYRQDPGQGLRLIYYSQIVNDFQKGDIAEGYSVSREKKESFPLTVTSAQKNPTAFYLCASSPSGDTQYFGPGTRLTVL.

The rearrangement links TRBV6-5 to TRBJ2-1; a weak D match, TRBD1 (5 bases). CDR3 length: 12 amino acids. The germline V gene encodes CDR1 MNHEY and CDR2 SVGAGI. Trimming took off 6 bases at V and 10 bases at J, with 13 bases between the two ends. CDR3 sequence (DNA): TGTGCCAGCAGCTACACAGGTACCGAGCAGTTCTTC. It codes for CASSYTGTEQFF.

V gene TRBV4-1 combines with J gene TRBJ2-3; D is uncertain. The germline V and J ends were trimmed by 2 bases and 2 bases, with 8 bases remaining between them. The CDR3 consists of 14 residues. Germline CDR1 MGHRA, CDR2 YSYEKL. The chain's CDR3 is CASSQTEYTDTQYF. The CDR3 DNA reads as TGCGCCAGCAGCCAAACAGAATACACAGATACGCAGTATTTT.

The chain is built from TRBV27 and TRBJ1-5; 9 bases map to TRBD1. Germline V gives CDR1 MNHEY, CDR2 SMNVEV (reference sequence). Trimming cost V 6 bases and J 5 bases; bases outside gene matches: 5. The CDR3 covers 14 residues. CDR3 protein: CASSRDRVDQPQHF. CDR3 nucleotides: TGTGCCAGCAGCAGGGACAGGGTTGATCAGCCCCAGCATTTT.

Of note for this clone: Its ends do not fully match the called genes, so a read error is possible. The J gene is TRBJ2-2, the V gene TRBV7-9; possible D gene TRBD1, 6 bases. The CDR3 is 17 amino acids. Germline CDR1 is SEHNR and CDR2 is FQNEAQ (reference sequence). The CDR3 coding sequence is TGTTCCAGCAGCGCCCTTCCTCACAGGGTCGCGGGCGGGGAGCTGTTTTTT. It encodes CSSSALPHRVAGGELFF.

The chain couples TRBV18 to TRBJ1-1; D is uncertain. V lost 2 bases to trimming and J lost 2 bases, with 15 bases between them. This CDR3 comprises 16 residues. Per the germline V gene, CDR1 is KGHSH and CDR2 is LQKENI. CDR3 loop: CASSPSGGERNTEAFF. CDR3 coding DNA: TGTGCCAGCTCACCAAGTGGCGGAGAACGTAACACTGAAGCTTTCTTT.

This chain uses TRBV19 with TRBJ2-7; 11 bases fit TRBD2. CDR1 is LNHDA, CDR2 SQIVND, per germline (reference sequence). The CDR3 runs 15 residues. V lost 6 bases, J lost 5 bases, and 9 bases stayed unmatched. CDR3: CASSNLLAGDNEQYF. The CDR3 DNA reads TGTGCCAGTAGCAATTTACTAGCGGGAGACAACGAGCAGTACTTC.

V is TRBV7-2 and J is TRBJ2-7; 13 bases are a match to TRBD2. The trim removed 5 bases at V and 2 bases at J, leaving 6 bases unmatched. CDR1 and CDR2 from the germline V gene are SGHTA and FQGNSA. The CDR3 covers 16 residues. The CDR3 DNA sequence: TGTGCCAGCAGCCTGGGACTAGCGGGACACACCTACGAGCAGTACTTC. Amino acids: CASSLGLAGHTYEQYF.

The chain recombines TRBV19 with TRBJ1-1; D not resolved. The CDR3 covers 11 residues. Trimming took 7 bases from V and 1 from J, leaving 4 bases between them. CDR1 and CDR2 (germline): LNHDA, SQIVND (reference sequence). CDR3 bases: TGTGCCAGTAACTGGAACACTGAAGCTTTCTTT. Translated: CASNWNTEAFF.

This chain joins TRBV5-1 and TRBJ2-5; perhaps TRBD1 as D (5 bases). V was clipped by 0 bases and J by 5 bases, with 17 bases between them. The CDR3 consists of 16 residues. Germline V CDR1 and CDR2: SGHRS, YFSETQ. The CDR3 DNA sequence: TGCGCCAGCAGCTTGGATAGGGGAAGTTCCGGGGAGACCCAGTACTTC. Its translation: CASSLDRGSSGETQYF.